This TCR beta chain was profiled in a study of technical replicates of blood from a few donors. The CDR3 runs 14 residues. V dropped 2 bases and J dropped 9 bases, with 14 bases sitting between them. Germline V gives CDR1 MNHEY, CDR2 SMNVEV (reference sequence). Using immunoSEQ multiplex PCR, the repertoire was profiled, and TCRdb retains in-frame clones only, with some absent. The sample lists tens of thousands of clones; nearly 97% were seen once. The receptor was isolated from a human donor in good health. The specimen was T cells isolated from PBMCs. The J gene is TRBJ1-5, the V gene TRBV27, with D possibly TRBD1 on 5 matching bases. The CDR3 loop is CASSLRGWDWPQHF. The CDR3 nucleotides read TGTGCCAGCAGTTTAAGGGGATGGGATTGGCCCCAGCATTTT.